Following are 5 T cell receptor beta chains from one sample sequenced in a study of T cell responses to AZD1222 COVID-19 vaccine. The table came from immunoSEQ multiplex PCR; TCRdb's copy has only in-frame clones and leaves some out. The table includes about 150,000 clones, roughly nine tenths detected once. This specimen was peripheral blood, taken on day 0 of AZD1222 vaccination. Every receptor here comes from an adult in good health.

The table lists this clone with a count of one. This sequence joins TRBV19 and TRBJ2-5; 8 bases align to TRBD2. Germline trimming cut 5 bases from V and 5 bases from J; bases unmatched to any gene: 13. The CDR3 is 16 amino acids. The germline CDR1 and CDR2 sequences are LNHDA and SQIVND (reference sequence). CDR3 nucleotide sequence: TGTGCCAGTAGTGACGTTTCCGGGGGGGGTGAGGAGACCCAGTACTTC. It yields the protein CASSDVSGGGEETQYF.

The chain recombines TRBV5-6 with TRBJ2-7; unclear D gene. V gave up 0 bases and J gave up 7 bases, with 5 bases separating them. The CDR3 loop spans 11 amino acids. CDR1 and CDR2 (germline): SGHDT, YYEEEE. The CDR3 DNA reads as TGTGCCAGCAGCTTGGACCGGGAGCAGTACTTC. Amino acids: CASSLDREQYF.

The rearrangement uses TRBV29-1 and TRBJ1-1; the D is unclear. The CDR3 runs to 11 residues. The V and J ends lost 4 bases and 3 bases respectively, with 6 bases between them. Germline lookup yields CDR1 SQVTM and CDR2 ANQGSEA. CDR3 DNA: TGCAGCGTTGGGAGGGACACTGAAGCTTTCTTT. This codes for CSVGRDTEAFF.

The rearrangement joins TRBV19 to TRBJ1-3, with D unclear. Germline CDR1 LNHDA, CDR2 SQIVND (reference sequence). Trimming stripped 6 bases from V and 0 bases from J, with 18 bases between. CDR3 length equals 17 residues. The CDR3 coding sequence is TGTGCCAGTAGGAACCCGACCGAGGGTTCCTCTGGAAACACCATATATTTT. Translated, it gives CASRNPTEGSSGNTIYF. Full variable domain (rest looked up from reference TRBV19 and TRBJ1-3): DGGITQSPKYLFRKEGQNVTLSCEQNLNHDAMYWYRQDPGQGLRLIYYSQIVNDFQKGDIAEGYSVSREKKESFPLTVTSAQKNPTAFYLCASRNPTEGSSGNTIYFGEGSWLTVV.

The genes are TRBV29-1 and TRBJ2-2, with D possibly TRBD1 on 6 matching bases. The ends were cut back, 6 bases at V and 6 bases at J, with 11 bases in the middle. The CDR3 has 12 residues. Germline V gene lookup returns CDR1 SQVTM and CDR2 ANQGSEA. The CDR3 is CSVEKGAGELFF. The CDR3 DNA is TGCAGCGTAGAGAAGGGGGCCGGGGAGCTGTTTTTT.